The clone carrying this TCR beta chain showed up many times. These data are taken from a study of T cells in Graves' hyperthyroidism and ophthalmopathy. Study-level information: Once the initial diagnosis was made, peripheral blood was obtained before any treatment.

CDR1 and CDR2 (germline): SNHLY, FYNNEI. Trimming pared 7 bases from V and 4 bases from J, leaving 14 bases between. The length of the CDR3 is 14 residues. RNA transcripts gave rise to amplified TCR beta CDR3 regions. Researchers ran a first-round RT-PCR on the TCR CDR3 using the HTBI primer set. TCRdb independently ran MiXCR on the multiplex PCR reads; one entry per CDR3 protein. The sample has roughly 560,000 distinct CDR3 sequences, approximately 14% seen once. Sequenced: blood. The chain couples TRBV2 to TRBJ2-4; D might be TRBD1 or TRBD2, each matching 5 bases. This sequence originates from a woman aged 40 to 50 with Graves' ophthalmopathy. This CDR3 is CASNPGTGKNIQYF. The DNA for the CDR3 is TGTGCCAGCAATCCCGGGACGGGGAAAAACATTCAGTACTTC.